The present TCR beta chain was sequenced within a study of shared clonotypes between healthy human individuals. The table came from immunoSEQ multiplex PCR; TCRdb's copy has only in-frame clones and leaves some out. The sample shows about 680,000 clones, roughly 72% of them seen only once. Trimming took 1 base from V and 3 from J, leaving 10 bases between them. Germline CDR1 SEHNR, CDR2 FQNEAQ (reference sequence). The CDR3 sequence is 15 residues long. Healthy adults negative for HIV, lacking recent acute infections or vaccinations, served as donors. This receptor was obtained from a woman in her 30s in good health. This rearrangement joins TRBV7-9 to TRBJ1-5; D remains unclear. Sequenced material: memory CD4+ T cells sorted from blood. The sample's subset: CD45RA-negative fraction. CDR3 protein: CASSLGSQINQPQHF. The CDR3 region has the DNA TGTGCCAGCAGCTTAGGTTCACAAATCAATCAGCCCCAGCATTTT.